This T cell receptor (beta chain) derives from a study of T cell responses to AZD1222 COVID-19 vaccine. Assay used: immunoSEQ multiplex PCR; TCRdb lists only in-frame clones, some missing. This sample yields 50,000 to 75,000 clones, of which 89% are seen a single time; under 6.5% belongs to the top ten. Analysis merged second doses at about 4 or about 12 weeks. As regards this clone: Its antigen is currently unknown.

General study results and limits: In the spike-specific TCR repertoire, nearly half reportedly target unmutated variant regions. Donors in the cohort were predominantly white British and more often female, and clonal diversity was possibly underestimated. Elevations in Spike-specific TCR breadth and depth followed administration of two AZD1222 doses.

This CDR3 is 14 amino acids long. CDR1 and CDR2 from the germline V gene are LGHDT and YNNKEL (reference sequence). Trimming removed 4 bases at V and 0 bases at J, with 10 bases between. This sequence was found in an adult who received the AZD1222 COVID-19 vaccine. The chain uses TRBV3-1 (or the pseudogene TRBV3-2) and TRBJ2-7; D might be TRBD1 (6 bases). The sequenced sample was peripheral blood, obtained 28 days after the second AZD1222 dose. The CDR3 sequence: CASSPPGDSYEQYF. The DNA for the CDR3 is TGTGCCAGCAGCCCTCCAGGGGACTCCTACGAGCAGTACTTC.